The following is a T cell receptor (beta chain) sequence with its context. Its cognate antigen is unknown. This specimen belongs to a study of cytomegalovirus exposure and HLA in healthy donors. Across the whole study: A subsequent analysis stated that the roughly 130 validation repertoires were run on the same platform as the roughly 710 first-cohort repertoires. Study-wide findings and caveats: The tendency of first-cohort TCR clusters to co-occur in the 120 validation repertoires was the finding of a later analysis. Specificity for CMV antigens was confirmed in vitro for three of the CMV-associated chains.

This table comes from immunoSEQ multiplex PCR, and its TCRdb copy is limited to in-frame clones, with some not included. The sample shows 50,000 to 65,000 clones, approximately 89% of them seen only once. The TCR comes from a woman aged 18-35 years in good health and CMV-seropositive. Sequencing was done on a sample of PBMCs.

DNA for the CDR3: TGTGCCAGCAGCGTAGCTCCGGACAGGGGAAACACCATATATTTT. Its protein product is CASSVAPDRGNTIYF. The genes are TRBV9 and TRBJ1-3, with 7 bases that match TRBD1. There are 15 residues in the CDR3. After removal of 0 bases from V and 4 bases from J, the junction contained 4 bases not matched to a gene. Germline assignment: CDR1 SGDLS and CDR2 YYNGEE.